Below are 13 T cell receptor beta chains sequenced from a single sample in a study of response to subunit inactivated influenza vaccine. TCRdb reprocessed the RT-PCR reads via MiXCR and lists one record per CDR3 protein. The sample has 500,000 or so distinct CDR3 sequences, about 15% seen once. The source was CD4+ T cells sorted from PBMCs, collected around 25 months after vaccination. Receptor source: a man in his fifties or sixties who received an inactivated influenza vaccine.

This clonotype appeared a few times. The CDR3 is CASSPNPANYGYTF. CDR3 in DNA: TGCGCCAGCAGCCCCAACCCAGCTAACTATGGCTACACCTTC. The chain recombines TRBV4-1 with TRBJ1-2; D remains ambiguous. Germline V CDR1 and CDR2: MGHRA, YSYEKL. The V end lost 4 bases, the J end lost 0 bases, and 9 bases lay between the germline ends. This CDR3 has 14 amino acids.

This clonotype was counted only a few times. The chain links TRBV27 to TRBJ2-5, with 8 bases that match TRBD1. The CDR3 length is 15 residues. The V segment lost 5 bases and the J segment 7 bases; nucleotides outside the gene matches: 12. Germline V gene sequence: CDR1 MNHEY, CDR2 SMNVEV (reference sequence). The CDR3 bases are TGTGCCAGCAGTACCACCCAGGGGGCTCCTGGGACCCAGTACTTC. Translation gives CASSTTQGAPGTQYF.

This clonotype appeared a few times. This chain joins TRBV3-1 and TRBJ2-1; 9 bases align to TRBD1. The ends lost 4 bases at V and 6 bases at J; junction bases unmatched: 4. This CDR3 comprises 14 residues. Germline-derived CDR1 and CDR2 are LGHDT and YNNKEL (reference sequence). The CDR3 nucleotides read TGTGCCAGCAGCCGGCGGACAGGGGCCAATGAGCAGTTCTTC. Its protein is CASSRRTGANEQFF.

This clonotype was counted between two and nine times. The J gene is TRBJ2-3, the V gene TRBV10-3; 7 bases agree with TRBD2. Germline trimming cut 3 bases from V and 4 bases from J; bases unmatched to any gene: 7. CDR1 and CDR2 from the germline V gene are ENHRY and SYGVKD. CDR3 size: 15 residues. In DNA form, the CDR3 reads TGTGCCATCAGTGAAATGGTCGCGGGGGCAGATACGCAGTATTTT. This translates into CAISEMVAGADTQYF.

This clonotype was counted at least ten times. The V and J genes are TRBV5-1 and TRBJ2-3; no clear D. The CDR3 contains 13 residues. The germline V gene encodes CDR1 SGHRS and CDR2 YFSETQ. The V end lost 4 bases, the J end lost 1 base, and 7 bases lay between the germline ends. CDR3 bases: TGCGCCAGCAGCCCCGAGGGCACAGATACGCAGTATTTT. This codes for CASSPEGTDTQYF.

This clonotype has just one count. CDR3 bases: TGTGCCAGCGGACTCTCCCCAGTTGTCTATGGCTACACCTTC. Translated, it gives CASGLSPVVYGYTF. This rearrangement joins TRBV2 to TRBJ1-2; no clear D. CDR1 is SNHLY and CDR2 is FYNNEI in the germline V gene. V was cut by 8 bases and J by 4 bases, with 17 bases left in between. The CDR3 sequence is 14 residues long. The variable domain in full, completed from reference TRBV2 and TRBJ1-2, reads EPEVTQTPSHQVTQMGQEVILRCVPISNHLYFYWYRQILGQKVEFLVSFYNNEISEKSEIFDDQFSVERPDGSNFTLKIRSTKLEDSAMYFCASGLSPVVYGYTFGSGTRLTVV.

The V gene is TRBV20-1, the J gene TRBJ2-7, with unresolved D. Germline CDR1 reads DFQATT; CDR2 reads SNEGSKA (reference sequence). Trimming left V 2 bases short and J 4 bases short, with 6 bases between. CDR3 length equals 11 residues. CDR3 bases: TGCAGTGCTAGACGGGCGTACGAGCAGTACTTC. It specifies CSARRAYEQYF.

The V gene is TRBV20-1, the J gene TRBJ2-3, with 7 bases identical to TRBD1. The CDR3 has 13 amino acids. The germline gives CDR1 DFQATT, CDR2 SNEGSKA (reference sequence). After removal of 6 bases from V and 4 bases from J, the junction contained 7 bases not matched to a gene. The CDR3 region has the DNA TGCAGTGCCCCCGGGACAGTTCCAGATACGCAGTATTTT. Its translation: CSAPGTVPDTQYF.

The chain has TRBV4-1 and TRBJ2-1, with D hard to call. Germline lookup yields CDR1 MGHRA and CDR2 YSYEKL. The CDR3 is made up of 15 amino acids. V was cut by 0 bases and J by 1 base, with 7 bases left in between. CDR3 in DNA: TGCGCCAGCAGCCAAGATTCAACGTCCTACAATGAGCAGTTCTTC. Translating it yields CASSQDSTSYNEQFF.

V gene TRBV15 combines with J gene TRBJ2-3; perhaps TRBD2 as D (6 bases). Trimming left V 2 bases short and J 7 bases short, with 19 bases between. The CDR3 sequence is 16 residues long. The germline CDR1 and CDR2 sequences are LNHNV and YYDKDF (reference sequence). In DNA, the CDR3 is TGTGCCACCAGCAGATTCTATAGCGGAGACGCAAATACGCAGTATTTT. As protein: CATSRFYSGDANTQYF.

This clonotype has more than one count but fewer than ten. The chain has TRBV7-9 and TRBJ1-1; D gene ambiguous. V was cut by 5 bases and J by 1 base, with 8 bases left in between. Germline V gives CDR1 SEHNR, CDR2 FQNEAQ (reference sequence). This CDR3 spans 13 amino acids. Written as DNA, the CDR3 is TGTGCCAGCAGCCACGAATGGAACACTGAAGCTTTCTTT. Its translation is CASSHEWNTEAFF. The variable domain in full, completed from reference TRBV7-9 and TRBJ1-1, reads DTGVSQNPRHKITKRGQNVTFRCDPISEHNRLYWYRQTLGQGPEFLTYFQNEAQLEKSRLLSDRFSAERPKGSFSTLEIQRTEQGDSAMYLCASSHEWNTEAFFGQGTRLTVV.

J is TRBJ2-1 and V is TRBV7-9; D call uncertain. The germline gives CDR1 SEHNR, CDR2 FQNEAQ (reference sequence). Trimming removed 1 base at V and 10 bases at J, with 11 bases between. The CDR3 totals 13 residues. The CDR3 sequence: CASSLGASEEQFF. DNA of the CDR3: TGTGCCAGCAGCTTAGGGGCTAGTGAGGAGCAGTTCTTC. Full variable domain (remainder filled in from reference TRBV7-9 and TRBJ2-1): DTGVSQNPRHKITKRGQNVTFRCDPISEHNRLYWYRQTLGQGPEFLTYFQNEAQLEKSRLLSDRFSAERPKGSFSTLEIQRTEQGDSAMYLCASSLGASEEQFFGPGTRLTVL.

This clonotype was counted at least ten times. The CDR3 is CSATRSNQPQHF. DNA of the CDR3: TGCAGTGCTACTCGGAGCAATCAGCCCCAGCATTTT. The rearrangement links TRBV20-1 to TRBJ1-5, with D unresolved. The V gene's germline CDR1 is DFQATT and CDR2 SNEGSKA (reference sequence). The V end was cut by 4 bases, the J end by 1 base, with 5 bases between. CDR3 size: 12 residues.